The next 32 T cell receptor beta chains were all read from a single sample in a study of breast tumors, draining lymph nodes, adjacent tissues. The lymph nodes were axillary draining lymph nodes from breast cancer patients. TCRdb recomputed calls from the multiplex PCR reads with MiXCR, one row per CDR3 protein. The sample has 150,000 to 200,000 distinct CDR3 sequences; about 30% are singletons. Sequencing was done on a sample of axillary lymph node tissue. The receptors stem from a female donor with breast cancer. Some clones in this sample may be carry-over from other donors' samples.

CDR3 sequence reads: CASSPGGEKLFF. The CDR3 coding sequence is TGTGCCAGCAGCCCAGGGGGCGAAAAACTGTTTTTT. The V call is TRBV7-4, the J call TRBJ1-4; 8 bases are shared with TRBD1. J was trimmed by 8 bases and V by 5 bases; bases with no gene match: 1. CDR1 is SGHVT, CDR2 SQSDAQ, per germline. The CDR3 consists of 12 residues.

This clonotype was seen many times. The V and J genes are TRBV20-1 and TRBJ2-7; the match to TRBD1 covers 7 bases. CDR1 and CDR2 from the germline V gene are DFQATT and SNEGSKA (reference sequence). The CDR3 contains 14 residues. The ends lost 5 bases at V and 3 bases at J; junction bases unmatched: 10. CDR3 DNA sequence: TGCAGTGCTGAAGGGGGTGACAGGGTCTACGAGCAGTACTTC. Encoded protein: CSAEGGDRVYEQYF.

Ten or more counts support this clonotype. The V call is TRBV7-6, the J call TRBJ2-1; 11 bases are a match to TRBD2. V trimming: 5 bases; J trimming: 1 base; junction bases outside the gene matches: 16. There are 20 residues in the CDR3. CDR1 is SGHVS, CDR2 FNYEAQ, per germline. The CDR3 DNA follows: TGTGCCAGCAGCCACCCAGGGGGGACTAGCGGCATCGGTTCCTACAATGAGCAGTTCTTC. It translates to CASSHPGGTSGIGSYNEQFF.

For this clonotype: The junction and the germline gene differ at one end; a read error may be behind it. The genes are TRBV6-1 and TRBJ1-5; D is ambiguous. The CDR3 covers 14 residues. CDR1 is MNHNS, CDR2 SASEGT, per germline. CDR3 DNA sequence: TGTGCCAGCAGGCGGACGGAGATGAATCGGCCCCAGCATTTT. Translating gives CASRRTEMNRPQHF.

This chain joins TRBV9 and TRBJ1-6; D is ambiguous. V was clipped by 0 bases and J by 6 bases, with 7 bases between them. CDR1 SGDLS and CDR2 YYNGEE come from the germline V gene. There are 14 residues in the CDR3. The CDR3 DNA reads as TGTGCCAGCAGCGTAGTAGGGTCTAATTCACCCCTCCACTTT. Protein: CASSVVGSNSPLHF.

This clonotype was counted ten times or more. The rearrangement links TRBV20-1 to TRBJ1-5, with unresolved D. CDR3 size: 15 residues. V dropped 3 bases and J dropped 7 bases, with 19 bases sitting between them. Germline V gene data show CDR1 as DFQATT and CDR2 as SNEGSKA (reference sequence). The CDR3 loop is CSASRALGVGQPQHF. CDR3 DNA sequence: TGCAGTGCTAGTAGGGCACTCGGGGTGGGACAGCCCCAGCATTTT.

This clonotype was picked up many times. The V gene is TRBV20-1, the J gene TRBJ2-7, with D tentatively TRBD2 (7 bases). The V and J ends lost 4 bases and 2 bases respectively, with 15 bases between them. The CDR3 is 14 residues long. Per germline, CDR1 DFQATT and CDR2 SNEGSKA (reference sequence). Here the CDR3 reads CSATLARGPYEQYF. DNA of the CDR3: TGCAGTGCTACCTTGGCGCGGGGGCCCTACGAGCAGTACTTC.

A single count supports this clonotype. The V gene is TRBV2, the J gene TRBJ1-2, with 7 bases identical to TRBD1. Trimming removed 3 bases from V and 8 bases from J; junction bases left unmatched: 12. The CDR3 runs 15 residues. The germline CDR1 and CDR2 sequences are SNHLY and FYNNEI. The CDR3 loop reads CASSDYPGGMGGYTF. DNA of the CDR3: TGTGCCAGCAGTGATTACCCAGGGGGGATGGGCGGCTACACCTTC. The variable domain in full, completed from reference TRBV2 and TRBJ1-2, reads EPEVTQTPSHQVTQMGQEVILRCVPISNHLYFYWYRQILGQKVEFLVSFYNNEISEKSEIFDDQFSVERPDGSNFTLKIRSTKLEDSAMYFCASSDYPGGMGGYTFGSGTRLTVV.

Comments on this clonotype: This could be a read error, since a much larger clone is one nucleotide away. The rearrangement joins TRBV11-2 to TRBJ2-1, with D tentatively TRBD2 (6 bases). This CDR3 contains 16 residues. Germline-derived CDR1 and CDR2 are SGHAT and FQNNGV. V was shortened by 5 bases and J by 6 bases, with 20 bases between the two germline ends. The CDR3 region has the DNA TGTGCCAGCAGCCCATACTACACTACCGGGGGCAATGAGCAGTTCTTC. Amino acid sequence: CASSPYYTTGGNEQFF.

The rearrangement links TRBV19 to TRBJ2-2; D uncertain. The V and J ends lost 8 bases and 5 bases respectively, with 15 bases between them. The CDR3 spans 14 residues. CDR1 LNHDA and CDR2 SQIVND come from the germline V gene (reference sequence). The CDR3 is CASSTAGETGELFF. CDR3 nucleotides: TGTGCCAGTTCCACGGCTGGGGAAACCGGGGAGCTGTTTTTT. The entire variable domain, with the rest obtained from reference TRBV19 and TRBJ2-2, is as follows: DGGITQSPKYLFRKEGQNVTLSCEQNLNHDAMYWYRQDPGQGLRLIYYSQIVNDFQKGDIAEGYSVSREKKESFPLTVTSAQKNPTAFYLCASSTAGETGELFFGEGSRLTVL.

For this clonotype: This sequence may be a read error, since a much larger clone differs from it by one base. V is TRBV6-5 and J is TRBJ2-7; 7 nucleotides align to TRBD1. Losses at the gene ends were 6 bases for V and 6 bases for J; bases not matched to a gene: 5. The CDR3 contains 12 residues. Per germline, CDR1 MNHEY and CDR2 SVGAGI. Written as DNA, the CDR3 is TGTGCCAGCAGCCGACAGGGAGCCGAGCAGTACTTC. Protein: CASSRQGAEQYF.

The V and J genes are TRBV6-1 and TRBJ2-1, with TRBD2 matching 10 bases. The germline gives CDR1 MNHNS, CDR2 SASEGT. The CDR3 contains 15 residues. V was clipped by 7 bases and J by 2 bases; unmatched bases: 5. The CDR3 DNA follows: TGTGCCAGCACCCGGGGGACTAGCGCCTACAATGAGCAGTTCTTC. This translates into CASTRGTSAYNEQFF.

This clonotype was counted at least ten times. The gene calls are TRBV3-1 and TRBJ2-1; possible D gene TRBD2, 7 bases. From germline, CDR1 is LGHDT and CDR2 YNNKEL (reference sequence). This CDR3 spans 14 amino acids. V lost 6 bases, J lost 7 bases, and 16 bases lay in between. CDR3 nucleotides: TGTGCCAGCAGTGGGGGGGCCTCGCGAAATGAGCAGTTCTTC. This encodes CASSGGASRNEQFF.

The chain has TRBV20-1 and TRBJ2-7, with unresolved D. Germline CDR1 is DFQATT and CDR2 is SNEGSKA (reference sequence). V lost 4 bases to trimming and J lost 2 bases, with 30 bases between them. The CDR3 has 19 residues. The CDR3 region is CSATRLIEPTGASPYEQYF. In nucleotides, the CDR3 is TGCAGTGCTACCCGCCTAATCGAGCCGACCGGAGCCTCCCCCTACGAGCAGTACTTC.

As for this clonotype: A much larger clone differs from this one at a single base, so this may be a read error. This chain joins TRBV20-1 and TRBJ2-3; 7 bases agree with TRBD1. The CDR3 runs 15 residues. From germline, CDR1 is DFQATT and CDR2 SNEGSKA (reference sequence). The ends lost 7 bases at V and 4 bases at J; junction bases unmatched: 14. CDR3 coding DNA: TGCAGTGTTGGGAAGACAGGGCTCGTGCCAGATACGCAGTATTTT. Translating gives CSVGKTGLVPDTQYF.

The CDR3 nucleotides read TGCAGTGCTAGGGGGACTAGCGGACCTTTCGTGACCCAGTACTTC. Translated: CSARGTSGPFVTQYF. J is TRBJ2-5 and V is TRBV20-1; TRBD2 matches 11 bases. The CDR3 has 15 amino acids. Germline V lookup: CDR1 DFQATT, CDR2 SNEGSKA (reference sequence). V was clipped by 3 bases and J by 7 bases; unmatched bases: 10.

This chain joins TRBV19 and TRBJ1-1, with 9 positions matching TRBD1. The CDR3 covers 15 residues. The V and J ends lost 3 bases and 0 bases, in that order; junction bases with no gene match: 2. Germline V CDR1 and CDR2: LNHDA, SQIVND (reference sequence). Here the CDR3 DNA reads TGTGCCAGTAGTATTGGGGACAGGGTGAACACTGAAGCTTTCTTT. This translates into CASSIGDRVNTEAFF.

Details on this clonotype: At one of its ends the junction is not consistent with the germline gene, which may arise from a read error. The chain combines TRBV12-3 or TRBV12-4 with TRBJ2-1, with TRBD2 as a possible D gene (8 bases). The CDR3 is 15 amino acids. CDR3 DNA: TGTGCCAGCAGGCTCGGGGGGGACAGCTACAATGAGCAGCTCTTC. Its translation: CASRLGGDSYNEQLF.

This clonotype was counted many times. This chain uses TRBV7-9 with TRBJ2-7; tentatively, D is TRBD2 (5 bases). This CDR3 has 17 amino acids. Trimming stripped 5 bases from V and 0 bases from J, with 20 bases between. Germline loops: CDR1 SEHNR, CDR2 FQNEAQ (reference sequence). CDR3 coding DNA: TGTGCCAGCAGCCCACCCCGGGCGGGCGCGAGCTCCTACGAGCAGTACTTC. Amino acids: CASSPPRAGASSYEQYF.

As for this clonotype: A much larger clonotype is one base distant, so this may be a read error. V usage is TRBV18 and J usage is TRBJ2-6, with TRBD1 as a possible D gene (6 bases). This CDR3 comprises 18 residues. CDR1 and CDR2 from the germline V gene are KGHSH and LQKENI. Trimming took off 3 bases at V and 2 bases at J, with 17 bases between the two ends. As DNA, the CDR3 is TGTGCCAGCTCACCTGGCCCAGGGACAATCGCTGGGGCCAACGTCCTGACTTTC. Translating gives CASSPGPGTIAGANVLTF.

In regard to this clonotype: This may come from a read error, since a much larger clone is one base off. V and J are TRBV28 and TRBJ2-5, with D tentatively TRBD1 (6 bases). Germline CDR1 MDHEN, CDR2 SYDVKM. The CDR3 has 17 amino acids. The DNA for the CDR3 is TGTGCCAGCAGCCCGTTTCCACCGAGGACAGTCCAAGAGACCCAGCACTTC. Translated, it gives CASSPFPPRTVQETQHF.

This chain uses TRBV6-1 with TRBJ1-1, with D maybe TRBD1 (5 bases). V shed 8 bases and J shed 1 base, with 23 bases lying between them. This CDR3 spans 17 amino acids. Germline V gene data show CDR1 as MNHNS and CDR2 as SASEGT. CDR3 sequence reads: CASPTSGEFTRNTEAFF. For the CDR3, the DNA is TGTGCCAGCCCGACCTCGGGGGAGTTTACCCGGAACACTGAAGCTTTCTTT.

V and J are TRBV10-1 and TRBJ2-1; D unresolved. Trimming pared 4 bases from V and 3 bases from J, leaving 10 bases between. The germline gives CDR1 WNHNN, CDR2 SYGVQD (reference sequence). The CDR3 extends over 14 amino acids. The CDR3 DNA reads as TGCGCCAGCAGTGCGGCCTACAACTACAATGAGCAGTTCTTC. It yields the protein CASSAAYNYNEQFF.

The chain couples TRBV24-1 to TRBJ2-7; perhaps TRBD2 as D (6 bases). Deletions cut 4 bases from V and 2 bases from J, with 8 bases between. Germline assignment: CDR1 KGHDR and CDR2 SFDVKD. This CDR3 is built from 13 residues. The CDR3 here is CATSEGGPYEQYF. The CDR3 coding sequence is TGTGCCACCAGTGAGGGAGGTCCCTACGAGCAGTACTTC.

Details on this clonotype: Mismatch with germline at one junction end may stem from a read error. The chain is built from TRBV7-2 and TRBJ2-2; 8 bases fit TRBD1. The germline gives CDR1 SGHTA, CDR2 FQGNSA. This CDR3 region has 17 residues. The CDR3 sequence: CAGSFSQGQGWTGELFF. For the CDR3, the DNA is TGTGCCGGCAGCTTCTCCCAAGGACAGGGATGGACCGGGGAGCTGTTTTTT.

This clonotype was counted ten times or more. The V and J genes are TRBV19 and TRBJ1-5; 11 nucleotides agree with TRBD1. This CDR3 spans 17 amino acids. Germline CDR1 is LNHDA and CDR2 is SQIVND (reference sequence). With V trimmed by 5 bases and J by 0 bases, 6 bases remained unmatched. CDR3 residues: CASSVRGTGGSNQPQHF. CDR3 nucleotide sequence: TGTGCCAGTAGTGTAAGAGGGACAGGGGGTAGCAATCAGCCCCAGCATTTT.

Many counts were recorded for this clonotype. The CDR3 DNA sequence: TGTGCCAGCAGTCACAGGGGGCTCGGGACCCAGTACTTC. It encodes CASSHRGLGTQYF. The V call is TRBV11-3, the J call TRBJ2-5; TRBD1 matches at 9 bases. V gave up 6 bases and J gave up 7 bases; unmatched junction bases: 6. This CDR3 has 13 amino acids. Germline V CDR1 and CDR2: SGHNT, YENEEA.

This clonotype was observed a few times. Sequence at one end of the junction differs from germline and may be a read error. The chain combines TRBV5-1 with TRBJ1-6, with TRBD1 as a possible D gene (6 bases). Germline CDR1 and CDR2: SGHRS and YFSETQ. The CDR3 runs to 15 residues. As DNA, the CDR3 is TGCGCCAGCAGCTTGGAAGGGACAAGCCTCTCCCCCCCCCACTTT. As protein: CASSLEGTSLSPPHF.

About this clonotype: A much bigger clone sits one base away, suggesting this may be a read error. Here the CDR3 reads CASPPVLEGGYTF. The DNA of the CDR3 is TGTGCCAGCCCACCTGTCTTAGAAGGTGGCTACACCTTC. The chain joins TRBV18 to TRBJ1-2; D is unclear. Germline lookup yields CDR1 KGHSH and CDR2 LQKENI. CDR3 length: 13 amino acids.

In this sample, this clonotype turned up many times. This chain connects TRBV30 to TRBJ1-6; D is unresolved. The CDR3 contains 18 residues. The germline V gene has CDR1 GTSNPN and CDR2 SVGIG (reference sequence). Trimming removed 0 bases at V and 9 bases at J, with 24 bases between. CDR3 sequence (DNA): TGTGCCTGGAGTGTACCCCGGGGTGGAAGTCGAGTTATTTCACCCCTCCACTTT. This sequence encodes CAWSVPRGGSRVISPLHF.

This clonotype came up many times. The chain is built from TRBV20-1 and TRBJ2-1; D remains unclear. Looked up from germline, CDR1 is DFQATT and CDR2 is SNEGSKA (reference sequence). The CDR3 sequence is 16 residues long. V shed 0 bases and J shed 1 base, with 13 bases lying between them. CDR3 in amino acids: CSARDPRPGSYNEQFF. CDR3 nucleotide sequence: TGCAGTGCTAGAGATCCCAGGCCTGGGTCCTACAATGAGCAGTTCTTC.

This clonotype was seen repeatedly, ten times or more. This CDR3 is CASSLDGTSGHTQYF. In DNA, the CDR3 is TGTGCCAGCAGCTTAGATGGAACTAGCGGGCATACGCAGTATTTT. The chain has TRBV7-6 and TRBJ2-3; 9 bases agree with TRBD2. CDR1 and CDR2 from the germline V gene are SGHVS and FNYEAQ. With V trimmed by 1 base and J by 7 bases, 6 bases remained unmatched. The length of the CDR3 is 15 residues.